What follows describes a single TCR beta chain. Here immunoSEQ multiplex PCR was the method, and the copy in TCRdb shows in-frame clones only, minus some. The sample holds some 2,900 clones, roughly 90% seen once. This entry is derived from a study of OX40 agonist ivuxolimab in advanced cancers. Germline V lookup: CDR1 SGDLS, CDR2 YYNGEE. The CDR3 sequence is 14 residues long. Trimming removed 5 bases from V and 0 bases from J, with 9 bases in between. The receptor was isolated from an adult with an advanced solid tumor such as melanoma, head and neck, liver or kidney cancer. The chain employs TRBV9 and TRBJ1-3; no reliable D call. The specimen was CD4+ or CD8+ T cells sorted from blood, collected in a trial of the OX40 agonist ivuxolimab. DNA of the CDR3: TGTGCCAGCAGTGTAATAGACTCTGGAAACACCATATATTTT. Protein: CASSVIDSGNTIYF.